The rows below give T cell receptor beta chains drawn from one sample of a study of blood T cell repertoires in COVID-19. Profiling relied on immunoSEQ multiplex PCR, and the TCRdb table lists in-frame clones only, not all of them. The sample lists 200,000 to 250,000 clones, around four fifths occurring once. The material sequenced was peripheral blood. The origin of the receptors is a man aged 30 to 45 with active or convalescent COVID-19. CDR3s include the opening cysteine and the closing phenylalanine or tryptophan. A D gene is named only where the DNA matches it firmly. Rows give clone size only sometimes, using once, few, many, or a class for an expanded clone.

j_call clone_size d_call v_call cdr3_nt cdr3_aa
TRBJ2-7 NA NA TRBV10-2 TGCGCCAGCAGTGGGGGCTCCGTAGTATACGAGCAGTACTTC CASSGGSVVYEQYF
TRBJ2-3 NA NA TRBV2 TGTGCCAGCAGAAGAGCAAACGAAAAGAGAGATACGCAGTATTTT CASRRANEKRDTQYF
TRBJ2-1 NA TRBD2 TRBV9 TGTGCCAGCAGCGTAGGTGGGGGGGGCTCCTACAATGAGCAGTTCTTC CASSVGGGGSYNEQFF
TRBJ2-3 NA TRBD1 TRBV5-1 TGCGCCAGCAGCCTAGTGACAGGGGGCGGCACAGATACGCAGTATTTT CASSLVTGGGTDTQYF
TRBJ2-3 NA NA TRBV28 TGTGCCAGCAGTTTAGGGCAGGGGGGAGATACGCAGTATTTT CASSLGQGGDTQYF
TRBJ2-7 NA NA TRBV7-8 TGTGCCAGCAGCTTAGAAGGTTTCGAGGGAGGCCACGAGCAGTACTTC CASSLEGFEGGHEQYF
TRBJ1-1 NA NA TRBV28 TGTGCCAGCAGTTCCCTACGCCTTGACAAGAACACTGAAGCTTTCTTT CASSSLRLDKNTEAFF
TRBJ2-2 NA NA TRBV19 TGTGCCAGTAGTACTAGAGTCTCCGGGGAGCTGTTTTTT CASSTRVSGELFF
TRBJ2-2 NA NA TRBV5-4 TGTGCCAGCAGCACAACTAGTCGCAACGGGGAGCTGTTTTTT CASSTTSRNGELFF
TRBJ2-7 NA TRBD2 TRBV5-1 TGCGCCAGCAGCCGGACGGGGGGAAACGAGCAGTACTTC CASSRTGGNEQYF
TRBJ1-2 NA TRBD1 TRBV9 TGTGCCAGCAGCGTAGGACAGGGCAAAAACTATGGCTACACCTTC CASSVGQGKNYGYTF
TRBJ1-1 NA NA TRBV6-2/TRBV6-3 TGTGCCAGCAGTTACTTTTATACGGCTGAAGCTTTCTTT CASSYFYTAEAFF
TRBJ2-7 NA NA TRBV6-2/TRBV6-3 TGTGCCAGCAGCCCCGACATGGGCTACGAGCAGTACTTC CASSPDMGYEQYF
TRBJ1-1 NA NA TRBV27 TGTGCCAGCAGATATTCCGACAAGGTGAACACTGAAGCTTTCTTT CASRYSDKVNTEAFF
TRBJ1-5 NA NA TRBV7-2 TGTGCCAGCACCCTTAGTACAGGGAACTATCAGCCCCAGCATTTT CASTLSTGNYQPQHF
TRBJ1-2 NA NA TRBV5-4 TGTGCCAGCAGCCCTCTCGGGGGGGGTTCTAATGGCTACACCTTC CASSPLGGGSNGYTF
TRBJ2-3 NA TRBD1 TRBV29-1 TGCAGCGTTGACGTTCGGACAGGGAGCACAGATACGCAGTATTTT CSVDVRTGSTDTQYF
TRBJ1-4 NA NA TRBV18 TGTGCCAGCTCACCCGACCAACAACGCGGAAAACTGTTTTTT CASSPDQQRGKLFF
TRBJ2-7 NA TRBD2 TRBV4-3 TGCGCCAGCAGCAACGGACTAGCTGACCCCTACGAGCAGTACTTC CASSNGLADPYEQYF
TRBJ2-7 NA NA TRBV9 TGTGCCAGCAGCGTAGACGCGGGATCGTTCTACGAGCAGTACTTC CASSVDAGSFYEQYF
TRBJ1-3 NA NA TRBV6-5 TGTGCCAGCAGTTACTCGCGGGGAAACACCATATATTTT CASSYSRGNTIYF
TRBJ1-2 NA NA TRBV23-1 TGCGCCAGCAGTCGCCCTGGGGCAGGCTATGGCTACACCTTC CASSRPGAGYGYTF
TRBJ1-5 NA TRBD1 TRBV11-2 TGTGCCAGCAGCCCGGACAGGGGAGGCAATCAGCCCCAGCATTTT CASSPDRGGNQPQHF
TRBJ2-1 few TRBD1 TRBV7-2 TGTGCCAGCAGCTTAGGGGCGGGCCAGGGGGCCTACAATGAGCAGTTCTTC CASSLGAGQGAYNEQFF
TRBJ1-1 NA NA TRBV6-5 TGTGCCAGCCGTCGGGGGGCGGCCCATGAAGCTTTCTTT CASRRGAAHEAFF
TRBJ2-7 NA NA TRBV11-2 TGTGCCAGCAGTTCCCTAACGGGGAACCTCTACGAGCAGTACTTC CASSSLTGNLYEQYF
TRBJ2-3 NA TRBD2 TRBV6-5 TGTGCCAGCAGTAATACGGGAGGGCCTCGAGATACGCAGTATTTT CASSNTGGPRDTQYF
TRBJ2-7 few TRBD2 TRBV19 TGTGCCAGTAGTATCAGGGCAAACGGGGGGGAGCAGTACTTC CASSIRANGGEQYF
TRBJ2-2 NA TRBD2 TRBV6-6 TGTGCCACCCGACCCTCTAGCGGGGACACCGGGGAGCTGTTTTTT CATRPSSGDTGELFF
TRBJ1-1 NA TRBD1 TRBV4-3 TGCGCCAGCAGCCAAGAGGTCGGGACAGGGGATTTCGAGGCTGAAGCTTTCTTT CASSQEVGTGDFEAEAFF
TRBJ2-5 NA NA TRBV5-4 TGTGCCAGCAGCTTGTCTGTTCGGGAGACCCAGTACTTC CASSLSVRETQYF